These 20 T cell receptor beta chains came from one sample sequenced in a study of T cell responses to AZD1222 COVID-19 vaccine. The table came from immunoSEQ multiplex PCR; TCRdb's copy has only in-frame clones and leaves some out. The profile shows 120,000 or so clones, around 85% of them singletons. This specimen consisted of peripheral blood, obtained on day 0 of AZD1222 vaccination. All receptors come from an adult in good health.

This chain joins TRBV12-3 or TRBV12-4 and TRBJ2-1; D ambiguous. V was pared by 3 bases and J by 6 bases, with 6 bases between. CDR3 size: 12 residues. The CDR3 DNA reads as TGTGCCAGCAGTTTCTGGACCAATGAGCAGTTCTTC. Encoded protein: CASSFWTNEQFF.

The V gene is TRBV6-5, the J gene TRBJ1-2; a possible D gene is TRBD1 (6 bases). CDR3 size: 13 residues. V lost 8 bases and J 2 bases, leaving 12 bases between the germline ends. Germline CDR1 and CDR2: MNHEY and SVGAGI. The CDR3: CASRDTWNYGYTF. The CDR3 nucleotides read TGTGCCAGCCGGGACACCTGGAACTATGGCTACACCTTC.

CDR3 amino acids: CASSRISSGNTIYF. CDR3 bases: TGTGCCAGCAGTAGGATAAGCTCTGGAAACACCATATATTTT. The rearrangement uses TRBV28 and TRBJ1-3; no firm D call. Germline CDR1 reads MDHEN; CDR2 reads SYDVKM. V lost 5 bases and J 0 bases, leaving 8 bases between the germline ends. This CDR3 contains 14 residues.

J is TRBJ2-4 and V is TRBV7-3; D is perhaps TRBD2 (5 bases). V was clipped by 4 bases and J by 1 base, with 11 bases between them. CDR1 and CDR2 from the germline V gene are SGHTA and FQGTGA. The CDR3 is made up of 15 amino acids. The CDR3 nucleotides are TGTGCCAGCAGCTCCGGGGAAGCTGCCAAAAACATTCAGTACTTC. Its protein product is CASSSGEAAKNIQYF.

The CDR3 DNA reads as TGCGCCAGCAGCCAGACTAGCACTAAAAGCTCCTACAATGAGCAGTTCTTC. Residues: CASSQTSTKSSYNEQFF. V usage is TRBV5-1 and J usage is TRBJ2-1, with 7 bases matching TRBD2. After removal of 4 bases from V and 0 bases from J, the junction contained 10 bases not matched to a gene. The CDR3 is 17 residues long. The germline gives CDR1 SGHRS, CDR2 YFSETQ.

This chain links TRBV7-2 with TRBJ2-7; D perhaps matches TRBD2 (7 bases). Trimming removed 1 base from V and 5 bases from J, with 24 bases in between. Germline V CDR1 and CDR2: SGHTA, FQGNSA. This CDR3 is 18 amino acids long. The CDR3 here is CASSLERGGRRYWDEQYF. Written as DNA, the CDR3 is TGTGCCAGCAGCTTAGAGAGGGGGGGTAGAAGGTATTGGGACGAGCAGTACTTC. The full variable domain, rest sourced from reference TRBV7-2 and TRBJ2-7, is GAGVSQSPSNKVTEKGKDVELRCDPISGHTALYWYRQSLGQGLEFLIYFQGNSAPDKSGLPSDRFSAERTGGSVSTLTIQRTQQEDSAVYLCASSLERGGRRYWDEQYFGPGTRLTVT.

The CDR3 DNA follows: TGCAGCGTTAGAAACAGTAAGGACTATGGCTACACCTTC. This translates into CSVRNSKDYGYTF. The V and J genes are TRBV29-1 and TRBJ1-2; D remains ambiguous. Germline-derived CDR1 and CDR2 are SQVTM and ANQGSEA. This CDR3 has 13 amino acids. V shed 5 bases and J shed 3 bases, with 13 bases lying between them. The full variable domain, in which reference TRBV29-1 and TRBJ1-2 provide the parts outside the CDR3, is SAVISQKPSRDICQRGTSLTIQCQVDSQVTMMFWYRQQPGQSLTLIATANQGSEATYESGFVIDKFPISRPNLTFSTLTVSNMSPEDSSIYLCSVRNSKDYGYTFGSGTRLTVV.

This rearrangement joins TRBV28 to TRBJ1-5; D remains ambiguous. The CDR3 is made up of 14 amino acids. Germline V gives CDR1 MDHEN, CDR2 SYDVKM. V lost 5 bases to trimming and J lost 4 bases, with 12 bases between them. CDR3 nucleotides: TGTGCCAGCAGTGGCCGGACTGATAATCAGCCCCAGCATTTT. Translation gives CASSGRTDNQPQHF.

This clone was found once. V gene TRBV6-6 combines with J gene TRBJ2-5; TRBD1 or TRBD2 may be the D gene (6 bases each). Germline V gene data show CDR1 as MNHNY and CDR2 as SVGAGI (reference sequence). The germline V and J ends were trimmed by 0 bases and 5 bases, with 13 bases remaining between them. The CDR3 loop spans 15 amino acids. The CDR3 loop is CASSYSTGGGETQYF. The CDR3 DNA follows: TGTGCCAGCAGTTACTCGACCGGGGGCGGTGAGACCCAGTACTTC.

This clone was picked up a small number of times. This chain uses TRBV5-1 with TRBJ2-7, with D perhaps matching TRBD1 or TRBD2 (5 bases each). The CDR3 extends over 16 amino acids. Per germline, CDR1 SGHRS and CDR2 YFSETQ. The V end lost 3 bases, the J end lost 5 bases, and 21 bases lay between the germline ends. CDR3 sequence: CASSWGVGDIFHEQYF. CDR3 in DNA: TGCGCCAGCAGCTGGGGCGTGGGAGACATCTTCCACGAGCAGTACTTC.

The CDR3 loop is CASSHQGEAPYEQYF. The CDR3 DNA sequence: TGTGCCAGTAGCCACCAGGGGGAGGCCCCCTACGAGCAGTACTTC. V is TRBV19 and J is TRBJ2-7, with D maybe TRBD1 (7 bases). V gave up 6 bases and J gave up 2 bases, with 17 bases separating them. The CDR3 is 15 amino acids. Germline CDR1 is LNHDA and CDR2 is SQIVND (reference sequence).

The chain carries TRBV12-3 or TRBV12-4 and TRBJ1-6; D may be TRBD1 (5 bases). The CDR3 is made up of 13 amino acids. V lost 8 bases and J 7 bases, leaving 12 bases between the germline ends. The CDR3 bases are TGTGCCAGCGGCAGGGCTCTCAATTCACCCCTCCACTTT. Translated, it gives CASGRALNSPLHF.

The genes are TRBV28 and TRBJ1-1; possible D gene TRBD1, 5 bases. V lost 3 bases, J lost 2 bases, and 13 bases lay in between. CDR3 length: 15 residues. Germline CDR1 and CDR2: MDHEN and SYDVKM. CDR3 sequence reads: CASSFRGITNTEAFF. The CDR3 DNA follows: TGTGCCAGCAGTTTCCGGGGGATTACTAACACTGAAGCTTTCTTT. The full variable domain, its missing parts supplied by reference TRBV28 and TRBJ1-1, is DVKVTQSSRYLVKRTGEKVFLECVQDMDHENMFWYRQDPGLGLRLIYFSYDVKMKEKGDIPEGYSVSREKKERFSLILESASTNQTSMYLCASSFRGITNTEAFFGQGTRLTVV.

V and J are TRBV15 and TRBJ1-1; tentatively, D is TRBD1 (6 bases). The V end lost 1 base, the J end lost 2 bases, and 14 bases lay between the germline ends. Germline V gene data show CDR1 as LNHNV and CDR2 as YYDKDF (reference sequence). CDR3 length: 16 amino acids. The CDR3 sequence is CATSRGGGHLNTEAFF. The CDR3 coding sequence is TGTGCCACCAGCAGAGGGGGGGGACATCTTAACACTGAAGCTTTCTTT.

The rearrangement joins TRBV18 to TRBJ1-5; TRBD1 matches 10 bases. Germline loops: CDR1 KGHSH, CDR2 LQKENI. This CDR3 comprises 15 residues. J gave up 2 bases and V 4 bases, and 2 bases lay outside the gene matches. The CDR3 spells CASSRTGGGNQPQHF. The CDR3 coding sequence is TGTGCCAGCTCACGGACAGGGGGAGGCAATCAGCCCCAGCATTTT.

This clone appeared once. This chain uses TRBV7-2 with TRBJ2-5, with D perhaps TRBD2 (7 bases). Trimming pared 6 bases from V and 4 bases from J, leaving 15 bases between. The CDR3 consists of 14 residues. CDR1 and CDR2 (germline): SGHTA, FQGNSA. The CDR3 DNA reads TGTGCCAGCAGTCGTCAGGGAGGGGGAGAGACCCAGTACTTC. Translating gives CASSRQGGGETQYF.

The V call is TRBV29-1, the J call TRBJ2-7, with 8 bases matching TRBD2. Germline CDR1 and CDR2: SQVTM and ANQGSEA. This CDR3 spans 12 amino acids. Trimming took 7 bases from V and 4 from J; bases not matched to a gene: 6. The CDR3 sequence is CSAREGQYEQYF. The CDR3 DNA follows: TGCAGCGCCCGGGAGGGGCAATACGAGCAGTACTTC.

CDR3 DNA: TGTGCCAGCAGCTTATATCAAACCGGGACTAGTGAGACCCAGTACTTC. The encoded protein is CASSLYQTGTSETQYF. The chain couples TRBV7-6 to TRBJ2-5; 8 bases are a match to TRBD2. Germline lookup yields CDR1 SGHVS and CDR2 FNYEAQ. The CDR3 is made up of 16 amino acids. V gave up 2 bases and J gave up 5 bases; unmatched junction bases: 10.

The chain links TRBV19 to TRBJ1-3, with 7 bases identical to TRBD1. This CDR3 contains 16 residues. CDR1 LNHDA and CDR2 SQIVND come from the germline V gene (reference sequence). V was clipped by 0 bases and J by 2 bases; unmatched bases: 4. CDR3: CASSIDLGTAGNTIYF. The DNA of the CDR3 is TGTGCCAGTAGTATAGATCTCGGGACAGCTGGAAACACCATATATTTT.

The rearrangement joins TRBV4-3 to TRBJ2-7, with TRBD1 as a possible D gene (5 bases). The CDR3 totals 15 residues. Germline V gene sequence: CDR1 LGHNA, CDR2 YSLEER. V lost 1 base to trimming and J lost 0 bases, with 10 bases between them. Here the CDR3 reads CASSQGFGASYEQYF. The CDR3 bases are TGCGCCAGCAGCCAAGGATTTGGGGCCTCCTACGAGCAGTACTTC.